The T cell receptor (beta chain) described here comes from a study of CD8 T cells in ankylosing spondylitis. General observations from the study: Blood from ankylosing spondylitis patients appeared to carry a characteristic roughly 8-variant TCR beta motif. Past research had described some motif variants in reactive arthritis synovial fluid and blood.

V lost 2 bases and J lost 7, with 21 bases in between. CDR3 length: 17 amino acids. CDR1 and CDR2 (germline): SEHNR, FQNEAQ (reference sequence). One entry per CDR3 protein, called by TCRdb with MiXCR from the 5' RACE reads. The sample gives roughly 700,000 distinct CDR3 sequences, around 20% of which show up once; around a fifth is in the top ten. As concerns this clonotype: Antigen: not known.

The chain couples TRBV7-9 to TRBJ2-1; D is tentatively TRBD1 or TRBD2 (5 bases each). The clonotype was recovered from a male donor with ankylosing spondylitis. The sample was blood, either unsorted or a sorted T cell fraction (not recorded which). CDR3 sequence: CASSLLPRDHYINEQFF. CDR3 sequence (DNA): TGTGCCAGCAGCTTACTCCCCAGGGACCACTACATTAATGAGCAGTTCTTC. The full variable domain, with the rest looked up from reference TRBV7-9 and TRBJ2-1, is DTGVSQNPRHKITKRGQNVTFRCDPISEHNRLYWYRQTLGQGPEFLTYFQNEAQLEKSRLLSDRFSAERPKGSFSTLEIQRTEQGDSAMYLCASSLLPRDHYINEQFFGPGTRLTVL.